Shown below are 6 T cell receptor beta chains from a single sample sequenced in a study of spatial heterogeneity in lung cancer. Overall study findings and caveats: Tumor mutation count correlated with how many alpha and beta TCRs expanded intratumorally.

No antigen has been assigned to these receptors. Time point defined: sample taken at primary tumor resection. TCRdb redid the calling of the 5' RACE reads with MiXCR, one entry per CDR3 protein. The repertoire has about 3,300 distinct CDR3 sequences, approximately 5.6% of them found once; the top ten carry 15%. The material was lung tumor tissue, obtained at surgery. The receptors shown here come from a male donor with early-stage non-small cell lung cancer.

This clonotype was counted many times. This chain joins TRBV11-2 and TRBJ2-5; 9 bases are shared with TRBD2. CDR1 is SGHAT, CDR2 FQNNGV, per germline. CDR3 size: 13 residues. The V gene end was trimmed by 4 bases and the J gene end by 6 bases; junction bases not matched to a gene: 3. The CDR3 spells CASSYGLAQTQYF. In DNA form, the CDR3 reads TGTGCCAGCAGCTACGGACTAGCGCAGACCCAGTACTTC. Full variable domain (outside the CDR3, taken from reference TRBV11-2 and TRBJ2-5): EAGVAQSPRYKIIEKRQSVAFWCNPISGHATLYWYQQILGQGPKLLIQFQNNGVVDDSQLPKDRFSAERLKGVDSTLKIQPAKLEDSAVYLCASSYGLAQTQYFGPGTRLLVL.

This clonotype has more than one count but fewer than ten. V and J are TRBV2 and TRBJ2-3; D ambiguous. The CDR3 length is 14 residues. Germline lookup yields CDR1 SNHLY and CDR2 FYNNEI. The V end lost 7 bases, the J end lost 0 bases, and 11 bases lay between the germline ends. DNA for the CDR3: TGTGCCAGCAAAGGTAGCCCAAGCACAGATACGCAGTATTTT. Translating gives CASKGSPSTDTQYF.

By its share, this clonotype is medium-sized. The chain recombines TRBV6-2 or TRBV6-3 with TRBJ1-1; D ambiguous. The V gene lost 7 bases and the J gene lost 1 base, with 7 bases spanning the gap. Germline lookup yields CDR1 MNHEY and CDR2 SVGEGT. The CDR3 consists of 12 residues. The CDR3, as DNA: TGTGCCAGCAATCACGGGAACACTGAAGCTTTCTTT. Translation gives CASNHGNTEAFF.

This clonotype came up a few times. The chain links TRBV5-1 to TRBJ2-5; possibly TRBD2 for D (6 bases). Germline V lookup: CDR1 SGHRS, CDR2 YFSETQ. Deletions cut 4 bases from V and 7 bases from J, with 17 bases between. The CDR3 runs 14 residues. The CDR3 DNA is TGCGCCAGCAGCCTCGGGACTCCCTTGGGGACCCAGTACTTC. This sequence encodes CASSLGTPLGTQYF.

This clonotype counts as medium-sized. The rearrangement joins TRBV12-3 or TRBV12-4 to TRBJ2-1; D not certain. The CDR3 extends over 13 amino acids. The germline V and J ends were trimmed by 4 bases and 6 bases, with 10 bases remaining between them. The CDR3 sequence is CASSSGKPNEQFF. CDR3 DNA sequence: TGTGCCAGCAGTTCCGGAAAGCCCAATGAGCAGTTCTTC.

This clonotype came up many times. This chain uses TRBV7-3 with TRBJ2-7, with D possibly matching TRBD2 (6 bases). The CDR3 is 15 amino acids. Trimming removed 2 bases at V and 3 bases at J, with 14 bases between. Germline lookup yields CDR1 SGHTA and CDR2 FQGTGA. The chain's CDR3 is CASSLGPSGFYEQYF. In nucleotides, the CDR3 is TGTGCCAGCAGCTTAGGTCCCAGCGGGTTCTACGAGCAGTACTTC.